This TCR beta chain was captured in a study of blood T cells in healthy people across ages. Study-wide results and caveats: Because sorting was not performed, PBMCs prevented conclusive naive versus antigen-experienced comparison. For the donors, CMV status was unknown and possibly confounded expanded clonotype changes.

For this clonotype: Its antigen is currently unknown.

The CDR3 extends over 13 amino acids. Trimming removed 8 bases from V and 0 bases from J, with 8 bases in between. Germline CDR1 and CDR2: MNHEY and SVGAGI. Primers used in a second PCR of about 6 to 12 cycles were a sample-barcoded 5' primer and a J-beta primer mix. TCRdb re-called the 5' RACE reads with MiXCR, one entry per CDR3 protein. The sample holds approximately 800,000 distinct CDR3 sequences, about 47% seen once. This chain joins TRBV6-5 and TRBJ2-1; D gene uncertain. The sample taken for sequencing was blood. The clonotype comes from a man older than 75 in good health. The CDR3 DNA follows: TGTGCCAGCCGACTGGCCTCCTACAATGAGCAGTTCTTC. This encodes CASRLASYNEQFF.